This T cell receptor beta chain was documented in a study of cytomegalovirus exposure and HLA in healthy donors. The PCR ran on 60 Vbeta and 13 Jbeta primers. TCRdb's copy holds only in-frame clones and misses some; the assay was immunoSEQ multiplex PCR. Of around 100,000 clones listed, more than 75% are singletons. This CDR3 has 14 amino acids. V shed 2 bases and J shed 4 bases, with 9 bases lying between them. Per germline, CDR1 KGHSH and CDR2 LQKENI. This clone has only a few counts. This chain joins TRBV18 and TRBJ1-5; D remains ambiguous. This TCR came from a woman between 40 and 50 years old in good health and CMV-seronegative. Sequencing was carried out using PBMCs. The DNA of the CDR3 is TGTGCCAGCTCACCATCGGGTGTTAATCAGCCCCAGCATTTT. Its translation is CASSPSGVNQPQHF.